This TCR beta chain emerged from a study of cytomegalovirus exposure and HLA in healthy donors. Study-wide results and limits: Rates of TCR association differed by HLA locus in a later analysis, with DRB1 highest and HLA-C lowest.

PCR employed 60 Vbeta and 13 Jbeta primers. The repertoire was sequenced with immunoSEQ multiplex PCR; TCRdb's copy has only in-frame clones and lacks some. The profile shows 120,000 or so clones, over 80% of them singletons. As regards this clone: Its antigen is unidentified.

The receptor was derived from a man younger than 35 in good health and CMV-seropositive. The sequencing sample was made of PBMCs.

CDR3 bases: TGTGCCAGCAGAAGGGACATGTCCTACGAGCAGTACTTC. It translates to CASRRDMSYEQYF. The chain carries TRBV27 and TRBJ2-7, with a weak D call TRBD1 (6 bases). This CDR3 region has 13 residues. Between the trimmed V and J ends, which lost 6 bases and 1 base, there was a span of 10 bases. Germline values: CDR1 MNHEY, CDR2 SMNVEV (reference sequence).